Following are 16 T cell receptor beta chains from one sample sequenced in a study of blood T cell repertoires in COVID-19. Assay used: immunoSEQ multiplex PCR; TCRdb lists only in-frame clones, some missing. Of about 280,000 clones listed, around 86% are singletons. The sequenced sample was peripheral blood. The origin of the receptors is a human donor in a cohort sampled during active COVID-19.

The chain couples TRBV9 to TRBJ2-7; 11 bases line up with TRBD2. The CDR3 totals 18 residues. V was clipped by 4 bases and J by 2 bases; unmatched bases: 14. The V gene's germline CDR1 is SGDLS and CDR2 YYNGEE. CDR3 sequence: CASSPHFATSGIPYEQYF. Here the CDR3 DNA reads TGTGCCAGCAGCCCCCACTTCGCGACTAGCGGGATACCCTACGAGCAGTACTTC.

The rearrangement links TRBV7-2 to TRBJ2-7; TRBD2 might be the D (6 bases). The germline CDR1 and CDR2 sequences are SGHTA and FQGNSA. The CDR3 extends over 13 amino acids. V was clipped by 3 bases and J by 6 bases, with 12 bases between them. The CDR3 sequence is CASSFSGGSEQYF. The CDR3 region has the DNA TGTGCCAGCAGCTTCTCTGGGGGGAGCGAGCAGTACTTC.

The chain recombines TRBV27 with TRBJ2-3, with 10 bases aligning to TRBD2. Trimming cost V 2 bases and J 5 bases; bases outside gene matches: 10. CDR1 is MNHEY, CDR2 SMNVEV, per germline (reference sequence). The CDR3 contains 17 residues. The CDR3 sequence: CASSLAKLAGLKDTQYF. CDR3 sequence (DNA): TGTGCCAGCAGTTTAGCGAAACTAGCGGGACTTAAAGATACGCAGTATTTT.

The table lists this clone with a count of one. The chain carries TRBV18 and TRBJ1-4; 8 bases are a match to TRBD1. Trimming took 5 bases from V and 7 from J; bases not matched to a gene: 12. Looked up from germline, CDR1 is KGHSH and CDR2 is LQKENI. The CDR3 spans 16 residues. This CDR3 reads CASSTPTGTGGEKLFF. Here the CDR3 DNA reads TGTGCCAGCTCAACCCCAACCGGGACAGGAGGTGAAAAACTGTTTTTT.

The DNA for the CDR3 is TGTGCCAGCAGCTTAGCGACAGATAATGAGCAGTTCTTC. This codes for CASSLATDNEQFF. V is TRBV7-2 and J is TRBJ2-1; D is perhaps TRBD1 (5 bases). CDR1 is SGHTA and CDR2 is FQGNSA in the germline V gene. The CDR3 is made up of 13 amino acids. The ends were cut back, 0 bases at V and 7 bases at J, with 7 bases in the middle.

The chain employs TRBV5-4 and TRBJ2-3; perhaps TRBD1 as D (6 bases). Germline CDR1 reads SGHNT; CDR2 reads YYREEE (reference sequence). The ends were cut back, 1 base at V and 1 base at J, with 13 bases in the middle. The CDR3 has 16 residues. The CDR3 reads CASSLPLQGGTDTQYF. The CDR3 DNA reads TGTGCCAGCAGCTTGCCCCTACAGGGAGGCACAGATACGCAGTATTTT.

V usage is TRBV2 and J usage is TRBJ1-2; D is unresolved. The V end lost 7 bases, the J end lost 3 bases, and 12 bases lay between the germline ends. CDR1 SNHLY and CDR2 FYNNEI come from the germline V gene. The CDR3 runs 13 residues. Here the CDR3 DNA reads TGTGCCAGCACCTCACAGTCATACTATGGCTACACCTTC. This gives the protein CASTSQSYYGYTF.

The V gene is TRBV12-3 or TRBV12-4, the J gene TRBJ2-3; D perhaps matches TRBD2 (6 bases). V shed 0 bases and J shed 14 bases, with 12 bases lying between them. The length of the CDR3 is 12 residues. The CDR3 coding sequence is TGTGCCAGCAGTTTAGCCTTGGGACTTTGGTATTTT. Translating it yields CASSLALGLWYF.

This chain's CDR3 is CASSVGLDHEQFF. CDR3 coding DNA: TGTGCCAGCAGCGTAGGGCTAGACCATGAGCAGTTCTTC. The J gene is TRBJ2-1, the V gene TRBV9; D call uncertain. Trimming removed 0 bases at V and 8 bases at J, with 9 bases between. The CDR3 contains 13 residues. CDR1 and CDR2 (germline): SGDLS, YYNGEE.

CDR3 bases: TGCGCCAGCAGCCAAGCGGTGAACACTGAAGCTTTCTTT. This codes for CASSQAVNTEAFF. The V and J genes are TRBV4-1 and TRBJ1-1; D gene uncertain. CDR1 and CDR2 from the germline V gene are MGHRA and YSYEKL. The CDR3 has 13 residues. V lost 1 base, J lost 0 bases, and 3 bases lay in between.

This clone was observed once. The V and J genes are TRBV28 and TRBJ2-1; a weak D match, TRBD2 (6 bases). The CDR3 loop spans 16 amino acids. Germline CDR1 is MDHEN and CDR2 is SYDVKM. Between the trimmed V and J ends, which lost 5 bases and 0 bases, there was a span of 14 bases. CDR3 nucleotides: TGTGCCAGCAGTCCTCAGGGAGGAAGCTCCTACAATGAGCAGTTCTTC. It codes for CASSPQGGSSYNEQFF.

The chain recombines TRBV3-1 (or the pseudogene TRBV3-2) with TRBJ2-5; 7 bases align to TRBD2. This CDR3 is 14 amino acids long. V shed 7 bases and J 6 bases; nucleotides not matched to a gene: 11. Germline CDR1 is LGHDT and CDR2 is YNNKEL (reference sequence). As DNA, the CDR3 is TGTGCCAGCACGGAGGCTAGCGGAGGAAAGACCCAGTACTTC. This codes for CASTEASGGKTQYF.

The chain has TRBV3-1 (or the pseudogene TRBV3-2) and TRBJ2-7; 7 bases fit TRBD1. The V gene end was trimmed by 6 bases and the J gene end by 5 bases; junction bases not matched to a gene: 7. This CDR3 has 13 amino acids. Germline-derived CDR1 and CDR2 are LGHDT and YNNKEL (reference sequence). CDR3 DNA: TGTGCCAGCAGATCACAGGGGTCCAACGAGCAGTACTTC. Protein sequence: CASRSQGSNEQYF.

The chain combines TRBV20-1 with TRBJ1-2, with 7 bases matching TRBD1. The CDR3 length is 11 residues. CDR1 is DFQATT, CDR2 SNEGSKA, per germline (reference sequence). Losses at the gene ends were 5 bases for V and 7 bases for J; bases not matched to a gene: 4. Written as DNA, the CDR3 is TGCAGTGCTCAGACAGGGACTGGCTACACCTTC. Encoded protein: CSAQTGTGYTF.

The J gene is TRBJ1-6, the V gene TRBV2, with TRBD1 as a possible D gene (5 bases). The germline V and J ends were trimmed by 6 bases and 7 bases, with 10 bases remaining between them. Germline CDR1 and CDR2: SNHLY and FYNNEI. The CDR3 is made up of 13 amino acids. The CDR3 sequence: CASRLTENSPLHF. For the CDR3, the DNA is TGTGCCAGCAGATTGACAGAAAATTCACCCCTCCACTTT.

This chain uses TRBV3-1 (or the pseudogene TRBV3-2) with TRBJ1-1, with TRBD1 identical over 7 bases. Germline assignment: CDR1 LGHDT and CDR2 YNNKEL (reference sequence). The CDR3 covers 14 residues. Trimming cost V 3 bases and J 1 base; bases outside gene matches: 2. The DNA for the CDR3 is TGTGCCAGCAGCCAGACAGGGTCGAACACTGAAGCTTTCTTT. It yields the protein CASSQTGSNTEAFF.